The rows below give T cell receptor beta chains drawn from one sample of a study of blood T cell repertoires in COVID-19. Method: immunoSEQ multiplex PCR; TCRdb's copy keeps in-frame clones and lacks some. Here the sample spans some 49,000 clones, around 81% being singletons. Sequencing used peripheral blood. The receptor source for this set is a woman aged 80 or over with COVID-19, enrolled during active disease. Each CDR3 is given with its conserved first and last residue.

v_gene	j_gene	CDR3aa
TRBV7-8	TRBJ1-3	CASSPQTGVGNTIYF
TRBV12-3/TRBV12-4	TRBJ2-5	CASGRGETQYF
TRBV7-3	TRBJ1-6	CASSLTNNSPLHF
TRBV19	TRBJ1-1	CASSIGRGGGRENTEAFF
TRBV9	TRBJ2-1	CASSFSGTGKLYNEQFF
TRBV11-2	TRBJ2-5	CASSTPTGQETQYF
TRBV7-8	TRBJ1-5	CASSLYLSGPNQPQHF
TRBV4-1	TRBJ2-5	CASSLGTVQETQYF
TRBV18	TRBJ2-7	CASSPPGRSYEQYF
TRBV27	TRBJ2-3	CASSSLSADTQYF
TRBV3-1/TRBV3-2	TRBJ2-7	CASSQVGTSGSYEQYF
TRBV7-3	TRBJ2-3	CASSLGAATDTQYF
TRBV7-2	TRBJ1-1	CASSLVFGVNTEAFF
TRBV5-1	TRBJ1-4	CASSKDRTNEKLFF
TRBV27	TRBJ2-1	CASRNSATSSYNEQFF
TRBV3-1/TRBV3-2	TRBJ1-3	CASSQRTTGSGNTIYF
TRBV30	TRBJ2-7	CATTLGGKSSYEQYF
TRBV25-1	TRBJ2-3	CASSEFMSGGTDTQYF
TRBV4-1	TRBJ2-1	CASSQANEQFF
TRBV7-2	TRBJ2-1	CASSLVEGPGRGNEQFF
TRBV7-3	TRBJ1-6	CASSLTWQGSSPLHF
TRBV24-1	TRBJ2-7	CATRRRRDIAYEQYF
TRBV19	TRBJ2-5	CASSMISGQGRETQYF
TRBV15	TRBJ1-1	CATSTGSGGKTEAFF
TRBV10-3	TRBJ2-3	CAISEYSLSTDTQYF
TRBV4-1	TRBJ2-2	CASSQGLAANTGELFF
TRBV5-1	TRBJ2-2	CASSFSGELFF
TRBV7-6	TRBJ1-4	CASSAYRGSNEKLFF
TRBV7-3	TRBJ2-3	CASSFWGRTDTQYF
TRBV28	TRBJ2-3	CASSLGQGVDTQYF
TRBV3-1/TRBV3-2	TRBJ1-6	CASSQDLGRVSPLHF
TRBV18	TRBJ2-7	CASSQRGEAGTSGGAYEQYF
TRBV9	TRBJ2-2	CASSITGRAWGGELFF
TRBV5-1	TRBJ1-2	CASSLPGTGGSGYTF
TRBV23-1	TRBJ1-4	CASSQIREATNEKLFF
TRBV5-6	TRBJ2-1	CASSVPGVHEQFF
TRBV7-9	TRBJ1-6	CASRRDSNSPLHF
TRBV28	TRBJ2-1	CASSTPGLAGYNEQFF